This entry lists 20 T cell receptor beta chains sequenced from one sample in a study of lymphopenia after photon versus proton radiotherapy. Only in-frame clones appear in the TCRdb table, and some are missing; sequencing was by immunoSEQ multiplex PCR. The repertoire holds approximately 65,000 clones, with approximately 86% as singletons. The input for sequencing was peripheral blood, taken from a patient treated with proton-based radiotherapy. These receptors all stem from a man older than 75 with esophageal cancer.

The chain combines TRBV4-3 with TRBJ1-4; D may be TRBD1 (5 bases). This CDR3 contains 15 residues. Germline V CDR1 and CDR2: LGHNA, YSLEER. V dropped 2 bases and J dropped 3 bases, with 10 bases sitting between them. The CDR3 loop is CASSQSGQSNEKLFF. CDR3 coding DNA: TGCGCCAGCAGCCAATCCGGACAATCTAATGAAAAACTGTTTTTT.

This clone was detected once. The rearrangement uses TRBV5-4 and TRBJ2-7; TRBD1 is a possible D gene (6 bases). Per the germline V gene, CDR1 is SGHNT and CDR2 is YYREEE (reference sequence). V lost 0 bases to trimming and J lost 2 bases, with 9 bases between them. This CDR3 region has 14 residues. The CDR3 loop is CASSLGQETYEQYF. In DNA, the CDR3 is TGTGCCAGCAGCTTGGGACAGGAGACCTACGAGCAGTACTTC. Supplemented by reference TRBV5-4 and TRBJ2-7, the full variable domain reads ETGVTQSPTHLIKTRGQQVTLRCSSQSGHNTVSWYQQALGQGPQFIFQYYREEENGRGNFPPRFSGLQFPNYSSELNVNALELDDSALYLCASSLGQETYEQYFGPGTRLTVT.

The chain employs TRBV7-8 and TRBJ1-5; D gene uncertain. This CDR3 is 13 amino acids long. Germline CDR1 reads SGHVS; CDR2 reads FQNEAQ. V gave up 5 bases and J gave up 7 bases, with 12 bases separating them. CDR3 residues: CASSLEEGQPQHF. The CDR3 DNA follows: TGTGCCAGCAGCCTAGAGGAGGGACAGCCCCAGCATTTT.

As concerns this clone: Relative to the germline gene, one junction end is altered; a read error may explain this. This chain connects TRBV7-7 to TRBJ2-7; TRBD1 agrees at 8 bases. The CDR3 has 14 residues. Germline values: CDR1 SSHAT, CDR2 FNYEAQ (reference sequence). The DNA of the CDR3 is TGTGCTAGCAGCCGGGACAGGTTCGACTACGAGCAGTACTTC. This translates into CASSRDRFDYEQYF.

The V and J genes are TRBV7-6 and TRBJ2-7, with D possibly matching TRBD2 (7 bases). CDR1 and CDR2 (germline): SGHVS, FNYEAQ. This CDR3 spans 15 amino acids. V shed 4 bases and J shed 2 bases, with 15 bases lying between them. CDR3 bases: TGTGCCAGCAGCTCTGCGGGGGCGGGAGCCTACGAGCAGTACTTC. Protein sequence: CASSSAGAGAYEQYF. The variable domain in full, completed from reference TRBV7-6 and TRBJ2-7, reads GAGVSQSPRYKVTKRGQDVALRCDPISGHVSLYWYRQALGQGPEFLTYFNYEAQQDKSGLPNDRFSAERPEGSISTLTIQRTEQRDSAMYRCASSSAGAGAYEQYFGPGTRLTVT.

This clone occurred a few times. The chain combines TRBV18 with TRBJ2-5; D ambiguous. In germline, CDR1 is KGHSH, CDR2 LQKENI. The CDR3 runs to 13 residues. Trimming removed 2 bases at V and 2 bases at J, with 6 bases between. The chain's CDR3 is CASSPTAQETQYF. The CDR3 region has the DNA TGTGCCAGCTCACCAACAGCACAAGAGACCCAGTACTTC.

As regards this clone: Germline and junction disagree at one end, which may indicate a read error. CDR3 amino acids: CASRLSVRQGLEGDF. The CDR3 bases are TGTGCCAGCAGATTGAGCGTTAGACAGGGTCTTGAGGGGGACTTT. The chain uses TRBV5-5 and TRBJ1-1; 7 bases fit TRBD1. The CDR3 covers 15 residues. Germline V gene lookup returns CDR1 SGHKS and CDR2 YYEKEE (reference sequence).

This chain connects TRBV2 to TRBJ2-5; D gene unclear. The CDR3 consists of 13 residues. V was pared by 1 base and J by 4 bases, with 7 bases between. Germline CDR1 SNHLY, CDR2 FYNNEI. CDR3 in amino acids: CASSEGLPETQYF. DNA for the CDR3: TGTGCCAGCAGTGAAGGTTTGCCAGAGACCCAGTACTTC.

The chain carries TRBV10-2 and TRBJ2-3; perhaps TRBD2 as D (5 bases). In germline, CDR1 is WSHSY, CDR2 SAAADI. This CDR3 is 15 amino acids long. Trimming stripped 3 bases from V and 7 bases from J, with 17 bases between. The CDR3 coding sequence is TGCGCCAGCAGTGACCCGGCGAGGGCTATAAATACGCAGTATTTT. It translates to CASSDPARAINTQYF.

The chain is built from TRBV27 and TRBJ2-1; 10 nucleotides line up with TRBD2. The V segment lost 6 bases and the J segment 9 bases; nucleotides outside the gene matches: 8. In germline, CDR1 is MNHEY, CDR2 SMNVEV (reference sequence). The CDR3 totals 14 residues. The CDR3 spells CASRKGLATGEQFF. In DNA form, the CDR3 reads TGTGCCAGCAGGAAGGGACTAGCGACCGGTGAGCAGTTCTTC.

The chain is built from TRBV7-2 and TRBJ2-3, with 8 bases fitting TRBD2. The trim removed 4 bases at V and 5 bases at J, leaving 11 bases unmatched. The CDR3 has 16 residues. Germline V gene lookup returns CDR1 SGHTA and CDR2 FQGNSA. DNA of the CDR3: TGTGCCAGCAGCTCTGGTTTGGGAGCGGGGGTAGATACGCAGTATTTT. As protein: CASSSGLGAGVDTQYF.

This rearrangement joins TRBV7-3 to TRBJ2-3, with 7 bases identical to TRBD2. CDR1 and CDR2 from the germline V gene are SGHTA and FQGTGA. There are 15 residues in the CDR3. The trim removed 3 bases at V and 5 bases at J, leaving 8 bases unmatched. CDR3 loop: CASSLGRGSRDTQYF. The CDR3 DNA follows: TGTGCCAGCAGCTTGGGGCGGGGGAGTAGAGATACGCAGTATTTT.

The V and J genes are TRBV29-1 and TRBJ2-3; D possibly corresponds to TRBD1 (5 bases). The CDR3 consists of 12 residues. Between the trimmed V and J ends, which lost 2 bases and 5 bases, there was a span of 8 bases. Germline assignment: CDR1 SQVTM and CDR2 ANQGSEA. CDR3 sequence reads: CSVEPQGDTQYF. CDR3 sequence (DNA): TGCAGCGTTGAACCCCAGGGAGATACGCAGTATTTT.

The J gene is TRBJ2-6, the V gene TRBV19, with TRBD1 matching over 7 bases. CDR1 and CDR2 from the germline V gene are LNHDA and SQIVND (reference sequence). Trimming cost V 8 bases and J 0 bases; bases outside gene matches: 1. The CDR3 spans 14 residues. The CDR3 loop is CASGTASGANVLTF. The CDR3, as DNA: TGTGCCAGTGGGACAGCCTCTGGGGCCAACGTCCTGACTTTC.

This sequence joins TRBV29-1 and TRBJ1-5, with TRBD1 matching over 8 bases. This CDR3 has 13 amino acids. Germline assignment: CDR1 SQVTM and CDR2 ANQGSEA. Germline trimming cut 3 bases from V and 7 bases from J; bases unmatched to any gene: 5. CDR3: CSVEGQGAQPQHF. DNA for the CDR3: TGCAGCGTTGAGGGCCAGGGGGCGCAGCCCCAGCATTTT.

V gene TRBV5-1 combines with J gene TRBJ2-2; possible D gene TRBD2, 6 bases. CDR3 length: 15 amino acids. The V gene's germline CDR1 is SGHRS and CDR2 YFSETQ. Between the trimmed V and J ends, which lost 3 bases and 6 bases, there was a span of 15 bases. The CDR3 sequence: CASSSTSIVAGELFF. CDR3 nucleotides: TGCGCCAGCAGCTCGACTAGTATAGTCGCCGGGGAGCTGTTTTTT.

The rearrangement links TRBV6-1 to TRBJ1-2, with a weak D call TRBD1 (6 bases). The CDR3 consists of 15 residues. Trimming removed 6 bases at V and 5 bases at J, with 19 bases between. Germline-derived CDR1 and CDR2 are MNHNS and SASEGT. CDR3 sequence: CASSEGVGEIYGYTF. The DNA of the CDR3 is TGTGCCAGCAGCGAGGGGGTGGGCGAGATTTATGGCTACACCTTC.

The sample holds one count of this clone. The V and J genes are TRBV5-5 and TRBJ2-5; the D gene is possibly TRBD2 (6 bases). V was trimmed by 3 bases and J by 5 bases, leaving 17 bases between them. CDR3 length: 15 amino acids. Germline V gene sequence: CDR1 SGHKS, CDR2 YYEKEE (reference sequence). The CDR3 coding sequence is TGTGCCAGCAGCTATCTTTGGGGTCGGGGGGAGACCCAGTACTTC. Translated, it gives CASSYLWGRGETQYF.

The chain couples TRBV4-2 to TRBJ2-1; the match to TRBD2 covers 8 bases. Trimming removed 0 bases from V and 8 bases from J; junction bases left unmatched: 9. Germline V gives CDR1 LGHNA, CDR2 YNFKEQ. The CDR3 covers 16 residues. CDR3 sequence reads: CASSQEQRGLVDEQFF. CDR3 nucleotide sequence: TGTGCCAGCAGCCAAGAGCAGCGGGGGCTCGTGGATGAGCAGTTCTTC.

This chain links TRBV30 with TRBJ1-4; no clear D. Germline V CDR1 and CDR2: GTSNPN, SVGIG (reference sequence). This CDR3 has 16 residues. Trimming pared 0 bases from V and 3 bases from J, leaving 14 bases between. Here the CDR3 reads CAWSVLGSWANEKLFF. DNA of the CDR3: TGTGCCTGGAGTGTACTGGGCTCGTGGGCTAATGAAAAACTGTTTTTT. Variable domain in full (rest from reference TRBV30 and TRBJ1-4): SQTIHQWPATLVQPVGSPLSLECTVEGTSNPNLYWYRQAAGRGLQLLFYSVGIGQISSEVPQNLSASRPQDRQFILSSKKLLLSDSGFYLCAWSVLGSWANEKLFFGSGTQLSVL.